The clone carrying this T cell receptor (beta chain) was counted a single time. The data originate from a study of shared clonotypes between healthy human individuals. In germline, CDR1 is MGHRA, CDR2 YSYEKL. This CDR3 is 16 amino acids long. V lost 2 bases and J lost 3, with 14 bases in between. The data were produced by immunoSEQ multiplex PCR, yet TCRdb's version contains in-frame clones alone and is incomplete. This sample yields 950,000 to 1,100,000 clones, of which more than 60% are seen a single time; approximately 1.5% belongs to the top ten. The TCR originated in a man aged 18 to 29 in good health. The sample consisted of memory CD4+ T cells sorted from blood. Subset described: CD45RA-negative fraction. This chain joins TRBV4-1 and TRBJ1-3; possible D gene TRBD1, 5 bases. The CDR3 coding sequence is TGCGCCAGCAGCCAAACCGACAGTCCGCATGGAAACACCATATATTTT. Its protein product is CASSQTDSPHGNTIYF.